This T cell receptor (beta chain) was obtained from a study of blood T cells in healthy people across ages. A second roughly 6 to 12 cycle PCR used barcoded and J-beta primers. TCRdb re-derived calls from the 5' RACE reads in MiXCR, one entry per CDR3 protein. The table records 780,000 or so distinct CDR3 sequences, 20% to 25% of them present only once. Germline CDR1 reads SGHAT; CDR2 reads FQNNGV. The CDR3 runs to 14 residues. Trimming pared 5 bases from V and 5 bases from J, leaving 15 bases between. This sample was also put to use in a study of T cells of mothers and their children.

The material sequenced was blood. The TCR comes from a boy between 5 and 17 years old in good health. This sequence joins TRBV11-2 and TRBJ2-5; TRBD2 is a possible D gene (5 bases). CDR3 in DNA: TGTGCCAGCAGCCCTCGGACTTTTAGGGAGACCCAGTACTTC. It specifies CASSPRTFRETQYF.